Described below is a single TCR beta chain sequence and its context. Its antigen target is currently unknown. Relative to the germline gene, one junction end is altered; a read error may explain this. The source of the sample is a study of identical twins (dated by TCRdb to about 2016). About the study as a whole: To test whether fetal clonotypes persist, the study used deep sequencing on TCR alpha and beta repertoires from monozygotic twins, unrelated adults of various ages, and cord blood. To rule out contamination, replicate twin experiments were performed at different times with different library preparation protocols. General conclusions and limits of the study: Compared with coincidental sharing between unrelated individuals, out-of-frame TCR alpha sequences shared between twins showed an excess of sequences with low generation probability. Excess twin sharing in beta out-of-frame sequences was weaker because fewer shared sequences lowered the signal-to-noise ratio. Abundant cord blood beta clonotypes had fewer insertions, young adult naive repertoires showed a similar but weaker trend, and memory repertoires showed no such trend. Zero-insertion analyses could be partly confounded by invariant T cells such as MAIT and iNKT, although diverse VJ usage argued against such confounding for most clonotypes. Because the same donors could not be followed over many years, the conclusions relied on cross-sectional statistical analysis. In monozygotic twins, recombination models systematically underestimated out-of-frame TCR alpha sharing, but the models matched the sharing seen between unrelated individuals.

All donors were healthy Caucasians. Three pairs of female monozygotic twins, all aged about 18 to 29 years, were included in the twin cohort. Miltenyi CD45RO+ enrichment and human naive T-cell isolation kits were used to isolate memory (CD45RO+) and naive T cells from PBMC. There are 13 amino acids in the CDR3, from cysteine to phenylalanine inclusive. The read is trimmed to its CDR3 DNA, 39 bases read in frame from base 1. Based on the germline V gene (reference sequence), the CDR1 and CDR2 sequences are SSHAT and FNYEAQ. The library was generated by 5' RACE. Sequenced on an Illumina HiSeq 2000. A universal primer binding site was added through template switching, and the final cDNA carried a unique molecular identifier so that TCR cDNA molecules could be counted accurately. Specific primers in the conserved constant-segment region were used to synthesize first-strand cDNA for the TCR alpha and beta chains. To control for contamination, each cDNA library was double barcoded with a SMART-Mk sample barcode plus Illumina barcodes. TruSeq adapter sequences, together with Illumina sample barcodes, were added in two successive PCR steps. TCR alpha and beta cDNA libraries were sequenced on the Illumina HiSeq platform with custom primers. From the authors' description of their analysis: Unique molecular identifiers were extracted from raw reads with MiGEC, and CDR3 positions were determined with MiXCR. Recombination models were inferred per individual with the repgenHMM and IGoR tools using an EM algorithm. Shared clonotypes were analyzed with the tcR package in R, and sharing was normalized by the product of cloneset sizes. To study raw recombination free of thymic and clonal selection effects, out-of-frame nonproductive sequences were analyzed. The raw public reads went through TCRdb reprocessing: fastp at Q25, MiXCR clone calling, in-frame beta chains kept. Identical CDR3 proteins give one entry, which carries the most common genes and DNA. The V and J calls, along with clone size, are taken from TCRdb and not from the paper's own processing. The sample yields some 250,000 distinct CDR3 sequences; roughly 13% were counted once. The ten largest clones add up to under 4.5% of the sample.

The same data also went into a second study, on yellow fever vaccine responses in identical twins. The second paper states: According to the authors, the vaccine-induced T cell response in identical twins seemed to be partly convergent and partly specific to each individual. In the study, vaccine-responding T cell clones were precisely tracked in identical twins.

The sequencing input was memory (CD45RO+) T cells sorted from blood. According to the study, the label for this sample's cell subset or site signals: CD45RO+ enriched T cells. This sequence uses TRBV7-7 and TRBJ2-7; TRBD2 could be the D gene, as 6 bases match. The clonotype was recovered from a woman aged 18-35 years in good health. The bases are TGTGCTAGCAGCTTAGAGGAGGGGAGGGAGCAGTACTTC. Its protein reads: CASSLEEGREQYF.